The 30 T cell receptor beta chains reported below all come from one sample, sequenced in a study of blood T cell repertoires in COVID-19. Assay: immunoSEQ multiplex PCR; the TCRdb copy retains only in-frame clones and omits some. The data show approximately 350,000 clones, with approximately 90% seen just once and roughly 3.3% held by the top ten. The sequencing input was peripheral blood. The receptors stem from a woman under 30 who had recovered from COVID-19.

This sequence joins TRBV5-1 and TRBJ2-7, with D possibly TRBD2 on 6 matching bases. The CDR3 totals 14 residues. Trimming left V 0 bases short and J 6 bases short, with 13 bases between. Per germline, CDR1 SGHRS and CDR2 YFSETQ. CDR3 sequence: CASSLEGTLSEQYV. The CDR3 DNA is TGCGCCAGCAGCTTGGAAGGGACTCTTTCCGAGCAGTACGTC.

CDR3 loop: CASSLRGRNEQFF. CDR3 DNA sequence: TGTGCCAGCAGCTTACGGGGGAGGAATGAGCAGTTCTTC. The chain has TRBV5-6 and TRBJ2-1, with a weak D call TRBD2 (6 bases). The CDR3 contains 13 residues. Trimming cost V 2 bases and J 7 bases, with 10 bases left between them. The germline CDR1 and CDR2 sequences are SGHDT and YYEEEE.

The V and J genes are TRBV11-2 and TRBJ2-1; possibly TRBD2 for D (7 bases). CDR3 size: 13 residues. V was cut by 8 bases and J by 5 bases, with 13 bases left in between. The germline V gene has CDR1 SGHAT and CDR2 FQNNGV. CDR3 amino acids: CASAGALDNEQFF. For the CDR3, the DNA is TGTGCCAGCGCGGGGGCTTTGGACAATGAGCAGTTCTTC.

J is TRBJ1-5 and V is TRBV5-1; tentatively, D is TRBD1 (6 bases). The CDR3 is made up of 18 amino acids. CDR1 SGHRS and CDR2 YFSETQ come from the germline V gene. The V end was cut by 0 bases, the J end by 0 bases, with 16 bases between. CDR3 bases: TGCGCCAGCAGCTTGGTCCCCGGACAGCGCCATAGCAATCAGCCCCAGCATTTT. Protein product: CASSLVPGQRHSNQPQHF.

Here the CDR3 reads CAISESSLAGEGTGELFF. The CDR3 bases are TGTGCCATCAGTGAGTCATCCCTAGCGGGAGAAGGGACCGGGGAGCTGTTTTTT. The chain combines TRBV10-3 with TRBJ2-2; TRBD2 aligns across 10 bases. V was pared by 0 bases and J by 5 bases, with 9 bases of the junction left unmatched. The CDR3 is 18 residues long. Germline values: CDR1 ENHRY, CDR2 SYGVKD.

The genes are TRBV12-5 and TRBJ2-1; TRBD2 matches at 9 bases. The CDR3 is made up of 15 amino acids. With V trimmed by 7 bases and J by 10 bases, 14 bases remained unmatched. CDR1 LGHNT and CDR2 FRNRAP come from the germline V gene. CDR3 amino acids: CASAMTGGRAWEQFF. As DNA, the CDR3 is TGTGCTAGTGCTATGACCGGCGGGAGGGCCTGGGAGCAGTTCTTC. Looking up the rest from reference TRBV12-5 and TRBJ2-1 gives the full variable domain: DARVTQTPRHKVTEMGQEVTMRCQPILGHNTVFWYRQTMMQGLELLAYFRNRAPLDDSGMPKDRFSAEMPDATLATLKIQPSEPRDSAVYFCASAMTGGRAWEQFFGPGTRLTVL.

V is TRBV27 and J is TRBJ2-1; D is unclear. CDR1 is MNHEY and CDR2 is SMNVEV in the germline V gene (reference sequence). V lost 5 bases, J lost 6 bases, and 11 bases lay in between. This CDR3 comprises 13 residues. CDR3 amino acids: CASSPRASNEQFF. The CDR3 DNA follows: TGTGCCAGCAGTCCCCGTGCTAGCAATGAGCAGTTCTTC.

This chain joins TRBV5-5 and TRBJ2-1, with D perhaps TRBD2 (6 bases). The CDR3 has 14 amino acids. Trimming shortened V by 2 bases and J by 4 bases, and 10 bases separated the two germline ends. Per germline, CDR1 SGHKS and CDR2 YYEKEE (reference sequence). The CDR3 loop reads CASSFSGVYNEQFF. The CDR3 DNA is TGTGCCAGCAGCTTTTCGGGGGTTTACAATGAGCAGTTCTTC.

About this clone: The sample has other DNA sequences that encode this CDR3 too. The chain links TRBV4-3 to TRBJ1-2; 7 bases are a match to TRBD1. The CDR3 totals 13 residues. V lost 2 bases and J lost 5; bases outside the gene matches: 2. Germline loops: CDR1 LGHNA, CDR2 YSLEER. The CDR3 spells CASSQQTGYGYTF. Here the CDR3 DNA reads TGCGCCAGCAGCCAACAGACAGGGTATGGCTACACCTTC.

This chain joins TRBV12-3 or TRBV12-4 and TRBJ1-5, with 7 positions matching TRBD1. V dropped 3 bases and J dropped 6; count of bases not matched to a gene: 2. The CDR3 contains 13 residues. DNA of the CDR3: TGTGCCAGCAGTTTGCAGGGGGGTCAGCCCCAGCATTTT. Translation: CASSLQGGQPQHF.

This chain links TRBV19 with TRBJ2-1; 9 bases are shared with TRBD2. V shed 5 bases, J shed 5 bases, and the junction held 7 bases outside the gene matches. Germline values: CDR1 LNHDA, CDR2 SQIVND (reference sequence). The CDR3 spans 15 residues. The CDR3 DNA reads TGTGCCAGTAGTCTCAGTAGCGGGAGCCACAATGAGCAGTTCTTC. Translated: CASSLSSGSHNEQFF.

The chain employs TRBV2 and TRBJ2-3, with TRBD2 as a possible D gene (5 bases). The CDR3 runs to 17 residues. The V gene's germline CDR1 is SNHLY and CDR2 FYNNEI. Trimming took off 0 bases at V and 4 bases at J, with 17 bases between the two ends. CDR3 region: CASSEAGAIPLPDTQYF. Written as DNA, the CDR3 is TGTGCCAGCAGTGAAGCGGGAGCGATCCCCCTTCCAGATACGCAGTATTTT. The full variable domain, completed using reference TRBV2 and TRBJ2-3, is EPEVTQTPSHQVTQMGQEVILRCVPISNHLYFYWYRQILGQKVEFLVSFYNNEISEKSEIFDDQFSVERPDGSNFTLKIRSTKLEDSAMYFCASSEAGAIPLPDTQYFGPGTRLTVL.

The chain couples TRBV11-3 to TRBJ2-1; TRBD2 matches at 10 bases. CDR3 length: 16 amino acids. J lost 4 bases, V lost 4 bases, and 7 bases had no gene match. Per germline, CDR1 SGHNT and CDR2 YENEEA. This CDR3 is CASSSTTSGPYNEQFF. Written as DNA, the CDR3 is TGTGCCAGCAGCTCCACGACTAGCGGGCCTTACAATGAGCAGTTCTTC.

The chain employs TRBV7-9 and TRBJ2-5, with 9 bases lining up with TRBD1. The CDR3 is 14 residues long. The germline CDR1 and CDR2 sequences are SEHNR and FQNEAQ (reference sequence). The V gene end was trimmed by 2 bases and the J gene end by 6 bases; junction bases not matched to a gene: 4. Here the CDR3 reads CASSLPGQGKTQYF. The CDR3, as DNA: TGTGCCAGCAGCTTACCGGGACAGGGAAAGACCCAGTACTTC.

The CDR3 here is CAWETGTAEAFF. CDR3 nucleotides: TGTGCCTGGGAAACAGGGACGGCTGAAGCTTTCTTT. The chain is built from TRBV30 and TRBJ1-1; the D gene is possibly TRBD1 (6 bases). CDR3 length: 12 amino acids. V lost 5 bases to trimming and J lost 6 bases, with 13 bases between them. Germline V lookup: CDR1 GTSNPN, CDR2 SVGIG (reference sequence).

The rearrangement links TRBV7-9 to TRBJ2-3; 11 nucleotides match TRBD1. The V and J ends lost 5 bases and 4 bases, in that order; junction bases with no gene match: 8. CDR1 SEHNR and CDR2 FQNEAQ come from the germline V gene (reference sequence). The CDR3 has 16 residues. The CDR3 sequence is CASSAGTGGVADTQYF. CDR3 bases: TGTGCCAGCAGCGCAGGGACAGGGGGTGTCGCAGATACGCAGTATTTT.

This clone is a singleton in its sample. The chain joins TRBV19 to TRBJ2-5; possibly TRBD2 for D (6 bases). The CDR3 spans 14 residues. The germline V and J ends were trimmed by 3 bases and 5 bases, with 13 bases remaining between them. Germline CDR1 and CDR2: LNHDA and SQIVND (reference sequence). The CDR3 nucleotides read TGTGCCAGTAGTATTGTTGTTGGAGGGGAGACCCAGTACTTC. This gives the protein CASSIVVGGETQYF.

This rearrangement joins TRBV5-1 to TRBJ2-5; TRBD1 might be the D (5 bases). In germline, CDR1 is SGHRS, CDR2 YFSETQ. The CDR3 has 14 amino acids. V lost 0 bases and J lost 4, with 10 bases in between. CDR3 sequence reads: CASSLGGRRETQYF. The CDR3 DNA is TGCGCCAGCAGCTTGGGGGGCAGAAGAGAGACCCAGTACTTC.

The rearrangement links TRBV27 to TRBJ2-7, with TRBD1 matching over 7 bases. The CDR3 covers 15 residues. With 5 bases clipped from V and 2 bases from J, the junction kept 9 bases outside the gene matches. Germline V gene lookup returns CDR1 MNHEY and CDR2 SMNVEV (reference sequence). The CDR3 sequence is CASSPSGQRAYEQYV. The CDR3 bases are TGTGCCAGCAGTCCATCGGGACAGCGTGCCTACGAGCAGTACGTC.

In DNA, the CDR3 is TGCGCCAGCAGCCACCCGAGGGGGAGCACTGAAGCTTTCTTT. It translates to CASSHPRGSTEAFF. The chain links TRBV4-1 to TRBJ1-1, with a tentative D call TRBD1 (6 bases). This CDR3 has 14 amino acids. V shed 3 bases and J shed 4 bases, with 12 bases lying between them. In germline, CDR1 is MGHRA, CDR2 YSYEKL.

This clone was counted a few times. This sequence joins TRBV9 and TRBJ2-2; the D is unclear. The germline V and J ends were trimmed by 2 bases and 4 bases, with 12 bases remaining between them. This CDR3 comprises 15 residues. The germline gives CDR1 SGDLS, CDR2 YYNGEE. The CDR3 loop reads CASSVGRYATGELFF. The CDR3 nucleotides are TGTGCCAGCAGCGTTGGTCGCTACGCCACCGGGGAGCTGTTTTTT.

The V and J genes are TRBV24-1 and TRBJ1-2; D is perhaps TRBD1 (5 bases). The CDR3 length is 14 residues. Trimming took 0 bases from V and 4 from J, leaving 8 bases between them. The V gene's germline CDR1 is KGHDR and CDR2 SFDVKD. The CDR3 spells CATSDLSRAYGYTF. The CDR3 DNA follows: TGTGCCACCAGTGATTTGTCCAGGGCCTATGGCTACACCTTC.

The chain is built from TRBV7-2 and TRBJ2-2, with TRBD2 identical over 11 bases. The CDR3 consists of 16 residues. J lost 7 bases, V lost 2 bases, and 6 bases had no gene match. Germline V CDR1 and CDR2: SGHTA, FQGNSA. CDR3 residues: CASSLLAGGSDGELFF. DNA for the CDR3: TGTGCCAGCAGCTTATTAGCGGGAGGGTCGGACGGGGAGCTGTTTTTT. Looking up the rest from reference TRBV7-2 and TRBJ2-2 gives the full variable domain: GAGVSQSPSNKVTEKGKDVELRCDPISGHTALYWYRQSLGQGLEFLIYFQGNSAPDKSGLPSDRFSAERTGGSVSTLTIQRTQQEDSAVYLCASSLLAGGSDGELFFGEGSRLTVL.

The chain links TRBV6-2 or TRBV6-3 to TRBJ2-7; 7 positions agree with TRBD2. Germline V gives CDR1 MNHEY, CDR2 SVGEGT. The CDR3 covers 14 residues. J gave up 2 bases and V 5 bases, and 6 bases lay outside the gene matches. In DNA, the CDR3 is TGTGCCAGCAGTCCCACTGGGACTACCTACGAGCAGTACGTC. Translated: CASSPTGTTYEQYV.

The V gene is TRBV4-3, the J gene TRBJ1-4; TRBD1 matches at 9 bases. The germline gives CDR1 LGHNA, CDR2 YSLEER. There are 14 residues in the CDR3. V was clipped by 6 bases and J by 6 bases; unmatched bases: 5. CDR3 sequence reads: CASSLRTGDEKLFF. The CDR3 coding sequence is TGCGCCAGCAGTCTACGGACAGGGGATGAAAAACTGTTTTTT.

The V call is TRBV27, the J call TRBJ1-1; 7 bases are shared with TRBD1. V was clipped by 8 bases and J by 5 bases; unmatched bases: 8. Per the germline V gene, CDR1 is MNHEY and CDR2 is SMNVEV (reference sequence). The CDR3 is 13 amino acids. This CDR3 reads CASARSGGTEAFF. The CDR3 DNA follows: TGTGCCAGCGCCCGGTCAGGGGGAACTGAAGCTTTCTTT.

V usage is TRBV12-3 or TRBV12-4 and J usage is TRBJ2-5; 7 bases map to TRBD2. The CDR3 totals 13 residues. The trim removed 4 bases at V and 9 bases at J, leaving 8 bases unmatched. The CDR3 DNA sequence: TGTGCCAGCAGTTCGACTGGGGCGGGGGCCCAGTACTTC. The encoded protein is CASSSTGAGAQYF.

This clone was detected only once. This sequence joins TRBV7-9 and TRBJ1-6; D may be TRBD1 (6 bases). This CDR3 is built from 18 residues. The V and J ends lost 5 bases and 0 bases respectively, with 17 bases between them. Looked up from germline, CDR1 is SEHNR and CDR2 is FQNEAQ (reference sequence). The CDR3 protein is CASSPSSQGSSYNSPLHF. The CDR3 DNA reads TGTGCCAGCAGCCCCTCCTCACAGGGTAGCTCCTATAATTCACCCCTCCACTTT.

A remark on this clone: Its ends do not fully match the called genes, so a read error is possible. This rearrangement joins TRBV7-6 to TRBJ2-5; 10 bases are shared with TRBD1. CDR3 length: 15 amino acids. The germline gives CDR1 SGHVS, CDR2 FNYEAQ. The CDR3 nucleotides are TGTGCCAGCAGCAGAAGGACAGGGGGGCAAGGGACCCAGTACTTC. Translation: CASSRRTGGQGTQYF.

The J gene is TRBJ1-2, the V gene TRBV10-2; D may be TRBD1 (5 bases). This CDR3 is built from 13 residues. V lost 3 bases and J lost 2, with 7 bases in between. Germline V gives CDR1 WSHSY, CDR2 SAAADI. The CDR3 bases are TGCGCCAGCAGTGACGGGGGAAACTATGGCTACACCTTC. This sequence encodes CASSDGGNYGYTF.